The T cell receptor beta chain under discussion was sequenced for a study of blood T cell repertoires in COVID-19. Across the whole study: The samples span acute and convalescent COVID-19 from the United States, Italy and Spain. Sources were T cells, B-cell-depleted T cells, or PBMCs; the material itself was cDNA or gDNA.

This clone was counted only a few times. With V trimmed by 3 bases and J by 5 bases, 3 bases remained unmatched. The CDR3 runs 13 residues. The germline V gene has CDR1 SGHTA and CDR2 FQGTGA. TCRdb's copy holds only in-frame clones and misses some; the assay was immunoSEQ multiplex PCR. The sample includes 120,000 or so clones, roughly 79% of them seen just once. The receptor comes from a human donor in a cohort sampled during active COVID-19. V usage is TRBV7-3 and J usage is TRBJ2-5; 7 nucleotides line up with TRBD1. The source material was peripheral blood. The CDR3 DNA follows: TGTGCCAGCAGCTTGACAGGGTGGGAGACCCAGTACTTC. Protein product: CASSLTGWETQYF.